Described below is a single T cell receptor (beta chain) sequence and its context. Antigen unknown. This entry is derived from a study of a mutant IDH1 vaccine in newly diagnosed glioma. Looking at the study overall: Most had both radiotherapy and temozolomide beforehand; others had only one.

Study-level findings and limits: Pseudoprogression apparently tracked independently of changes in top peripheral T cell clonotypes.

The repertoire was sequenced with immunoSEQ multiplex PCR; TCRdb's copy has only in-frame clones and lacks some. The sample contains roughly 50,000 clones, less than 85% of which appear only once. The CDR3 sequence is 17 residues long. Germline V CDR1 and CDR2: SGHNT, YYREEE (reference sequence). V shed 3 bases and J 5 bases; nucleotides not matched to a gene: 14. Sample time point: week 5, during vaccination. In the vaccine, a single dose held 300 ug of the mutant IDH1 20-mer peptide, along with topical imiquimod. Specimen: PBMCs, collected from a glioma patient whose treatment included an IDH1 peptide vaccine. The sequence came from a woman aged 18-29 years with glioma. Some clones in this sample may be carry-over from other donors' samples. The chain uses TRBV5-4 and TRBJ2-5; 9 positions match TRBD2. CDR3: CASSSPLAGVGGETQYF. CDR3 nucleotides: TGTGCCAGCAGCTCCCCATTAGCGGGGGTCGGCGGGGAGACCCAGTACTTC. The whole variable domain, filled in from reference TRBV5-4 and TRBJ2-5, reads ETGVTQSPTHLIKTRGQQVTLRCSSQSGHNTVSWYQQALGQGPQFIFQYYREEENGRGNFPPRFSGLQFPNYSSELNVNALELDDSALYLCASSSPLAGVGGETQYFGPGTRLLVL.